The source of this TCR beta chain is a study of T cell repertoires in cytomegalovirus infection. Study-level background: Alongside well-studied HLA-B-restricted CMV epitopes, recently identified HLA-C-restricted CMV epitopes were also used. Signatures in public TCR beta sequences pointed to both CMV infection and matching HLA type. Study conclusions and caveats: Cumulative public TCR beta family frequency identified carriers of CMV plus the relevant HLA. HLA-C-restricted CMV clonotypes gave the most frequent clonotype in two of eight donors.

Each CDR3 protein gets one entry after TCRdb re-called the reads with MiXCR. The sample contains some 940,000 distinct CDR3 sequences, roughly 30% of which appear only once. Concerning this clonotype itself: Antigen specificity is unknown.

V was pared by 1 base and J by 0 bases, with 3 bases of the junction left unmatched. The V gene's germline CDR1 is SGDLS and CDR2 YYNGEE. This CDR3 spans 16 amino acids. This receptor was obtained from a human donor in good health (CMV status not recorded). Some clones in this sample may be carry-over from other donors' samples. The sample here was cultured CD8+ T cells from PBMCs, taken from culture after CMV antigen stimulation. The chain employs TRBV9 and TRBJ2-2; 7 nucleotides align to TRBD1. The CDR3 bases are TGTGCCAGCAGCGTAAAGGGACAGTCGAACACCGGGGAGCTGTTTTTT. Translating it yields CASSVKGQSNTGELFF.